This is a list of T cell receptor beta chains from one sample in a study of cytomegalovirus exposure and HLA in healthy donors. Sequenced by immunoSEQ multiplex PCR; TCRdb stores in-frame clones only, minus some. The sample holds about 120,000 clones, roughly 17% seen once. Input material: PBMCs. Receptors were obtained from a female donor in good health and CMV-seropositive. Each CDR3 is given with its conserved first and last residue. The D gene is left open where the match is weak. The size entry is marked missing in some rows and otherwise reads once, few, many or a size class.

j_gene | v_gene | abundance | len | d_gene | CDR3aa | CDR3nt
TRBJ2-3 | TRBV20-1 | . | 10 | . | CSASSVTQYF | TGCAGTGCTAGTTCGGTTACGCAGTATTTT
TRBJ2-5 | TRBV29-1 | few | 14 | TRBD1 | CSVPGQLLQETQYF | TGCAGCGTCCCGGGACAGCTTCTCCAAGAGACCCAGTACTTC
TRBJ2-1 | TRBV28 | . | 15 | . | CASSTGQLVYNEQFF | TGTGCCAGCAGTACGGGACAACTTGTCTACAATGAGCAGTTCTTC
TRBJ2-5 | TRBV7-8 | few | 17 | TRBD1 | CASSFLEGTGGQETQYF | TGTGCCAGCAGCTTTTTAGAAGGGACAGGGGGCCAAGAGACCCAGTACTTC
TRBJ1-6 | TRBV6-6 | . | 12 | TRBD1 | CASYGTGWSLHF | TGTGCCAGCTACGGGACAGGGTGGTCCCTCCACTTT
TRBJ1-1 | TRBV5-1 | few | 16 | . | CASSLRGGVPITEAFF | TGCGCCAGCAGCTTGCGTGGGGGGGTACCGATCACTGAAGCTTTCTTT
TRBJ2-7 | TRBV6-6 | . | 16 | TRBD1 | CASSYPQGQGSYEQYF | TGTGCCAGCAGCTATCCACAGGGGCAAGGCTCCTACGAGCAGTACTTC
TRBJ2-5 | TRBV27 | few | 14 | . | CASSPNRGQGTQYF | TGTGCCAGCAGTCCAAACAGAGGCCAGGGGACCCAGTACTTC
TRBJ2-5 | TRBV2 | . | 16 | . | CASSEVMDSLQETQYF | TGTGCCAGCAGTGAAGTCATGGACAGTCTCCAAGAGACCCAGTACTTC
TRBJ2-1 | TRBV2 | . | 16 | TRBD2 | CASSARLAGVHNEQFF | TGTGCCAGCAGTGCACGACTAGCGGGAGTCCACAATGAGCAGTTCTTC
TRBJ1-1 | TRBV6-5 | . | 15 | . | CASSSHQTVNTEAFF | TGTGCCAGCAGTTCTCATCAGACAGTGAACACTGAAGCTTTCTTT
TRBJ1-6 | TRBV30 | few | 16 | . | CAWSFSGGARDSPLHF | TGTGCCTGGAGCTTCTCCGGGGGGGCGCGGGATTCACCCCTCCACTTT
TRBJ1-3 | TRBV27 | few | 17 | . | CASSFNPAGAAGNTIYF | TGTGCCAGCAGTTTCAACCCGGCGGGGGCGGCTGGAAACACCATATATTTT
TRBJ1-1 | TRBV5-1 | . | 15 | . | CASSFGQRMNTEAFF | TGCGCCAGCAGCTTTGGACAGAGAATGAACACTGAAGCTTTCTTT
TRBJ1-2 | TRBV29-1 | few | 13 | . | CSVDVPGNYGYTF | TGCAGCGTTGATGTGCCCGGTAACTATGGCTACACCTTC